This entry features one T cell receptor (beta chain) sequence. Repertoires were generated with immunoSEQ multiplex PCR, while TCRdb's copy carries only in-frame clones and drops some. The data show 70,000 or so clones, with around 80% seen just once and over 10% held by the top ten. The source of the sample is a study of blood T cell repertoires in COVID-19. CDR1 is SGHKS and CDR2 is YYEKEE in the germline V gene (reference sequence). The V and J ends lost 4 bases and 4 bases respectively, with 14 bases between them. This CDR3 has 14 amino acids. The specimen sequenced was peripheral blood. The source is a man in his forties or fifties with COVID-19, enrolled during active disease. The chain employs TRBV5-5 and TRBJ1-2; D is possibly TRBD1 (6 bases). The CDR3 DNA sequence: TGTGCCAGCAGCCCGGACAGCGCAATCTATGGCTACACCTTC. Its protein product is CASSPDSAIYGYTF.